The next 28 T cell receptor beta chains were all read from a single sample in a study of blood T cell repertoires in COVID-19. The data were produced by immunoSEQ multiplex PCR, yet TCRdb's version contains in-frame clones alone and is incomplete. The sample contains about 220,000 clones, about 83% of which appear only once. The sequenced sample consisted of PBMCs or T cells enriched from blood (not recorded which). These receptors were taken from a woman aged 45-59 years who had been exposed to COVID-19.

This clone has ten or more counts. This chain joins TRBV2 and TRBJ2-7, with TRBD2 identical over 12 bases. This CDR3 comprises 13 residues. CDR1 and CDR2 from the germline V gene are SNHLY and FYNNEI. With 7 bases clipped from V and 7 bases from J, the junction kept 5 bases outside the gene matches. In nucleotides, the CDR3 is TGTGCCAGCATCGGGACTAGCGGGCTTGAGCAGTACTTC. Protein: CASIGTSGLEQYF. The full variable domain, its missing parts supplied by reference TRBV2 and TRBJ2-7, is EPEVTQTPSHQVTQMGQEVILRCVPISNHLYFYWYRQILGQKVEFLVSFYNNEISEKSEIFDDQFSVERPDGSNFTLKIRSTKLEDSAMYFCASIGTSGLEQYFGPGTRLTVT.

J is TRBJ2-2 and V is TRBV4-3; TRBD2 is a possible D gene (6 bases). Germline V gene data show CDR1 as LGHNA and CDR2 as YSLEER. The CDR3 is made up of 16 amino acids. The V and J ends lost 4 bases and 6 bases respectively, with 18 bases between them. This chain's CDR3 is CASSRGTSGRPGELFF. CDR3 coding DNA: TGCGCCAGCAGCCGAGGGACTTCAGGTCGTCCCGGGGAGCTGTTTTTT.

The chain links TRBV6-2 or TRBV6-3 to TRBJ2-7, with a weak D call TRBD1 (7 bases). CDR1 and CDR2 (germline): MNHEY, SVGEGT. This CDR3 has 14 amino acids. Trimming pared 6 bases from V and 8 bases from J, leaving 20 bases between. The CDR3 spells CASSEEGALGKQYF. DNA for the CDR3: TGTGCCAGCAGCGAGGAGGGGGCCCTCGGGAAGCAGTACTTC.

Here the CDR3 reads CASSHDRPGTGFSGGTGELFF. The CDR3, as DNA: TGCGCCAGCAGTCATGACCGCCCCGGGACAGGGTTTTCCGGGGGCACCGGGGAGCTGTTTTTT. The J gene is TRBJ2-2, the V gene TRBV23-1, with 9 bases fitting TRBD1. TRBV23-1 is placed among ORFs of uncertain function. Losses at the gene ends were 3 bases for V and 4 bases for J; bases not matched to a gene: 21. The CDR3 runs 21 residues.

This clone appeared a few times. V usage is TRBV6-1 and J usage is TRBJ1-2; possibly TRBD1 for D (6 bases). Per germline, CDR1 MNHNS and CDR2 SASEGT. Trimming took off 3 bases at V and 8 bases at J, with 19 bases between the two ends. CDR3 length: 15 residues. CDR3 sequence reads: CASSEMGAHPGGYTF. The CDR3 DNA reads as TGTGCCAGCAGTGAGATGGGGGCCCACCCCGGAGGCTACACCTTC.

The rearrangement uses TRBV25-1 and TRBJ1-1; D is ambiguous. Trimming took 6 bases from V and 11 from J, leaving 7 bases between them. This CDR3 is built from 9 residues. CDR1 is MGHDK and CDR2 is SYGVNS in the germline V gene. This CDR3 is CASSPPAFF. The CDR3 DNA is TGTGCCAGCAGCCCCCCGGCTTTCTTT.

The rearrangement links TRBV11-2 to TRBJ1-1; D is unclear. The CDR3 loop spans 14 amino acids. The V gene lost 1 base and the J gene lost 1 base, with 7 bases spanning the gap. Germline-derived CDR1 and CDR2 are SGHAT and FQNNGV. CDR3 DNA sequence: TGTGCCAGCAGCTTAGTGGGCCCGAACACTGAAGCTTTCTTT. It specifies CASSLVGPNTEAFF. Drawing the rest from reference TRBV11-2 and TRBJ1-1, the complete variable domain is EAGVAQSPRYKIIEKRQSVAFWCNPISGHATLYWYQQILGQGPKLLIQFQNNGVVDDSQLPKDRFSAERLKGVDSTLKIQPAKLEDSAVYLCASSLVGPNTEAFFGQGTRLTVV.

V gene TRBV27 combines with J gene TRBJ2-7; D possibly corresponds to TRBD2 (5 bases). Trimming took off 2 bases at V and 3 bases at J, with 11 bases between the two ends. The germline V gene has CDR1 MNHEY and CDR2 SMNVEV (reference sequence). CDR3 length: 14 residues. CDR3 DNA: TGTGCCAGCAGTTTAACTCGGGGAATCTACGAGCAGTACTTC. Translation gives CASSLTRGIYEQYF.

This chain connects TRBV2 to TRBJ1-1; D is possibly TRBD1 (6 bases). The germline V gene encodes CDR1 SNHLY and CDR2 FYNNEI. This CDR3 contains 15 residues. The V end lost 7 bases, the J end lost 1 base, and 16 bases lay between the germline ends. The CDR3 nucleotides read TGTGCCAGCATTGAGACCAGGGGCGGGAACACTGAAGCTTTCTTT. Translation gives CASIETRGGNTEAFF.

This chain links TRBV13 with TRBJ2-3; 8 nucleotides align to TRBD1. The germline V gene has CDR1 PRHDT and CDR2 FYEKMQ (reference sequence). CDR3 length equals 15 residues. The ends lost 3 bases at V and 4 bases at J; junction bases unmatched: 6. CDR3 DNA: TGTGCCAGCAGCTTCAGACAGGGGAAGGCAGATACGCAGTATTTT. Translation: CASSFRQGKADTQYF.

This rearrangement joins TRBV11-3 to TRBJ2-1, with 9 bases aligning to TRBD1. Losses at the gene ends were 5 bases for V and 9 bases for J; bases not matched to a gene: 11. Germline V gives CDR1 SGHNT, CDR2 YENEEA. The CDR3 totals 15 residues. The CDR3, as DNA: TGTGCCAGCAGCCCGACCGGGACAGGGTACGGTGAGCAGTTCTTC. Translating it yields CASSPTGTGYGEQFF.

V is TRBV27 and J is TRBJ1-1; 7 nucleotides match TRBD1. Germline V gene data show CDR1 as MNHEY and CDR2 as SMNVEV (reference sequence). V trimming: 1 base; J trimming: 2 bases; junction bases outside the gene matches: 10. This CDR3 comprises 17 residues. CDR3 amino acids: CASSLWTPGTANTEAFF. CDR3 bases: TGTGCCAGCAGTTTATGGACCCCCGGGACAGCAAACACTGAAGCTTTCTTT.

The chain links TRBV6-1 to TRBJ1-1, with D unclear. Germline assignment: CDR1 MNHNS and CDR2 SASEGT. This CDR3 spans 17 amino acids. Between the trimmed V and J ends, which lost 2 bases and 11 bases, there was a span of 27 bases. Here the CDR3 DNA reads TGTGCCAGCAGTGAACGGGTTGTTGGACTACTACCGAGGCGGGCTTTCTTT. Encoded protein: CASSERVVGLLPRRAFF.

V usage is TRBV4-1 and J usage is TRBJ2-3; tentatively, D is TRBD2 (7 bases). The CDR3 spans 15 residues. V lost 0 bases and J 4 bases, leaving 11 bases between the germline ends. Germline assignment: CDR1 MGHRA and CDR2 YSYEKL. The CDR3 here is CASSQDKGGADTQYF. The CDR3 coding sequence is TGCGCCAGCAGCCAAGATAAGGGGGGGGCAGATACGCAGTATTTT.

The chain is built from TRBV7-2 and TRBJ2-1, with D unclear. V was trimmed by 2 bases and J by 5 bases, leaving 16 bases between them. The CDR3 is 16 amino acids. Per germline, CDR1 SGHTA and CDR2 FQGNSA. CDR3 in DNA: TGTGCCAGCAGCTTAAGGTCCGGTCTAGTAGACAATGAGCAGTTCTTC. Protein: CASSLRSGLVDNEQFF.

This rearrangement joins TRBV19 to TRBJ2-2; D call uncertain. Trimming took off 2 bases at V and 6 bases at J, with 7 bases between the two ends. Germline loops: CDR1 LNHDA, CDR2 SQIVND (reference sequence). CDR3 size: 13 residues. The CDR3 spells CASSIFLAGELFF. Here the CDR3 DNA reads TGTGCCAGTAGTATATTCTTAGCCGGGGAGCTGTTTTTT.

This clone was observed a handful of times. The V call is TRBV3-1 (or the pseudogene TRBV3-2), the J call TRBJ1-4, with TRBD1 matching over 8 bases. The V gene end was trimmed by 5 bases and the J gene end by 8 bases; junction bases not matched to a gene: 7. The germline gives CDR1 LGHDT, CDR2 YNNKEL (reference sequence). The CDR3 runs to 14 residues. Here the CDR3 DNA reads TGTGCCAGCAGCTTCACAGGGGGTAGCGAAAAACTGTTTTTT. It is translated as CASSFTGGSEKLFF.

The J gene is TRBJ1-2, the V gene TRBV30; D gene unclear. CDR3 length equals 14 residues. V was pared by 2 bases and J by 2 bases, with 12 bases between. Germline values: CDR1 GTSNPN, CDR2 SVGIG (reference sequence). CDR3 sequence reads: CAWSRGMGNYGYTF. In DNA, the CDR3 is TGTGCCTGGAGTCGGGGAATGGGGAACTATGGCTACACCTTC.

This rearrangement joins TRBV6-5 to TRBJ1-5; D may be TRBD1 (6 bases). Between the trimmed V and J ends, which lost 7 bases and 9 bases, there was a span of 22 bases. This CDR3 spans 15 amino acids. The germline V gene has CDR1 MNHEY and CDR2 SVGAGI. CDR3 DNA sequence: TGTGCCAGCAATCCAACCGGGACCGAAGGGGGGCCCCAGCATTTT. It yields the protein CASNPTGTEGGPQHF.

The chain uses TRBV6-1 and TRBJ1-1; a weak D match, TRBD1 (6 bases). The V and J ends lost 2 bases and 3 bases respectively, with 10 bases between them. CDR1 and CDR2 from the germline V gene are MNHNS and SASEGT. The CDR3 consists of 14 residues. In DNA form, the CDR3 reads TGTGCCAGCAGTGAAATGCAGGGGTACACTGAAGCTTTCTTT. The encoded protein is CASSEMQGYTEAFF.

V gene TRBV5-6 combines with J gene TRBJ2-3; possibly TRBD2 for D (6 bases). Per germline, CDR1 SGHDT and CDR2 YYEEEE. The CDR3 covers 15 residues. V was pared by 0 bases and J by 6 bases, with 14 bases between. CDR3 residues: CASSLDSPGRDTQYF. As DNA, the CDR3 is TGTGCCAGCAGCTTGGACAGTCCAGGGAGGGATACGCAGTATTTT.

The chain combines TRBV4-2 with TRBJ2-5; D is undetermined. The CDR3 loop spans 15 amino acids. In germline, CDR1 is LGHNA, CDR2 YNFKEQ. Trimming cost V 0 bases and J 0 bases, with 8 bases left between them. CDR3 amino acids: CASSQDLSYQETQYF. The CDR3 DNA sequence: TGTGCCAGCAGCCAAGATCTTAGCTACCAAGAGACCCAGTACTTC.

V gene TRBV29-1 combines with J gene TRBJ1-2; 9 nucleotides line up with TRBD1. The CDR3 sequence is 13 residues long. Germline loops: CDR1 SQVTM, CDR2 ANQGSEA. The V and J ends lost 6 bases and 2 bases, in that order; junction bases with no gene match: 4. The CDR3 DNA sequence: TGCAGCGTAGGGACAGGGCAAAACTATGGCTACACCTTC. This gives the protein CSVGTGQNYGYTF.

CDR3 residues: CASSLLGGDTEAFF. CDR3 in DNA: TGTGCCAGCAGTTTACTAGGAGGAGATACTGAAGCTTTCTTT. This chain joins TRBV27 and TRBJ1-1; the D is unclear. CDR1 and CDR2 from the germline V gene are MNHEY and SMNVEV (reference sequence). V was trimmed by 2 bases and J by 5 bases, leaving 12 bases between them. The length of the CDR3 is 14 residues.

The chain links TRBV13 to TRBJ2-7; D is possibly TRBD1 (5 bases). The CDR3 is 14 residues long. CDR1 and CDR2 (germline): PRHDT, FYEKMQ (reference sequence). V lost 3 bases and J lost 8, with 17 bases in between. This CDR3 reads CASSLQGYGIQQYF. For the CDR3, the DNA is TGTGCCAGCAGCTTGCAGGGATACGGAATCCAGCAGTACTTC.

This rearrangement joins TRBV29-1 to TRBJ2-3; D unresolved. The CDR3 length is 13 residues. V was cut by 3 bases and J by 4 bases, with 11 bases left in between. Germline CDR1 and CDR2: SQVTM and ANQGSEA. The CDR3 DNA reads as TGCAGCGTTGATAGCTCGAATTCAGATACGCAGTATTTT. It is translated as CSVDSSNSDTQYF.

The V and J genes are TRBV2 and TRBJ2-3; D is undetermined. The CDR3 contains 15 residues. With 3 bases removed from V and 4 bases from J, the gap between germline ends came to 14 bases. Per germline, CDR1 SNHLY and CDR2 FYNNEI. The chain's CDR3 is CASSEELGSADTQYF. The CDR3 nucleotides are TGTGCCAGCAGTGAGGAGCTAGGTTCGGCAGATACGCAGTATTTT.

This clone was seen once. The V call is TRBV11-2, the J call TRBJ1-3; unclear D gene. This CDR3 comprises 13 residues. Deletions cut 4 bases from V and 6 bases from J, with 10 bases between. Germline V gene lookup returns CDR1 SGHAT and CDR2 FQNNGV. The CDR3 reads CASSSIRQNTIYF. DNA for the CDR3: TGTGCCAGCAGCTCAATCCGACAAAACACCATATATTTT.